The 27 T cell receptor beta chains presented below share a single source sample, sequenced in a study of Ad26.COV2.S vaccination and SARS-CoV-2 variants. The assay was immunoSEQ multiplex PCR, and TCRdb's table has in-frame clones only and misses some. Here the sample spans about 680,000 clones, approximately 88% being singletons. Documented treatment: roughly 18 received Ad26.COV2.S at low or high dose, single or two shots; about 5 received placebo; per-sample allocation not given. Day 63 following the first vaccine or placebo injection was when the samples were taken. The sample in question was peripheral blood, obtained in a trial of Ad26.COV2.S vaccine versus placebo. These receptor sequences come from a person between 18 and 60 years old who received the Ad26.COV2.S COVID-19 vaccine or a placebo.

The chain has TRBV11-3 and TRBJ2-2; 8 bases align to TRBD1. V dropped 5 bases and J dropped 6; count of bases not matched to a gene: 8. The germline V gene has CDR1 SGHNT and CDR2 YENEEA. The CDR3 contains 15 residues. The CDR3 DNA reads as TGTGCCAGCAGCCCACGACAGGGGCACCCCGGGGAGCTGTTTTTT. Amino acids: CASSPRQGHPGELFF.

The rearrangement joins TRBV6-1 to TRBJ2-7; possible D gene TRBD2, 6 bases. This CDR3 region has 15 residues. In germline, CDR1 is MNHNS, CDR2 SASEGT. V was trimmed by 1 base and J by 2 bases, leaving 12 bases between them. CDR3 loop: CASSEGGDPTYEQYF. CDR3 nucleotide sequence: TGTGCCAGCAGTGAAGGGGGGGATCCGACCTACGAGCAGTACTTC.

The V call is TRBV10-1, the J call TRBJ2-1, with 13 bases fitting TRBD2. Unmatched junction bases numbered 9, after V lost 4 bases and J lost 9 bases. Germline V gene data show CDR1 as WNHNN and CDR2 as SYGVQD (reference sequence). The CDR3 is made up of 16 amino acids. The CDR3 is CASSGGLAGVGVEQFF. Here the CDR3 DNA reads TGCGCCAGCAGTGGCGGACTAGCGGGAGTAGGGGTTGAGCAGTTCTTC.

The CDR3 here is CASSLREGHEQFF. The CDR3 DNA sequence: TGTGCCAGCAGTTTACGGGAGGGCCATGAGCAGTTCTTC. The rearrangement uses TRBV27 and TRBJ2-1; 8 nucleotides match TRBD2. The CDR3 runs to 13 residues. V dropped 2 bases and J dropped 8; count of bases not matched to a gene: 2. The germline V gene has CDR1 MNHEY and CDR2 SMNVEV (reference sequence).

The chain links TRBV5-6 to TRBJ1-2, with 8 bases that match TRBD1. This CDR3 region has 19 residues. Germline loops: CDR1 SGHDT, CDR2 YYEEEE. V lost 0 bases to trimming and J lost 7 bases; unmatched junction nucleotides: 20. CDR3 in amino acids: CASSLVGPGQATLSRGYTF. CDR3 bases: TGTGCCAGCAGCTTGGTAGGACCGGGACAGGCGACCCTAAGCCGTGGCTACACCTTC.

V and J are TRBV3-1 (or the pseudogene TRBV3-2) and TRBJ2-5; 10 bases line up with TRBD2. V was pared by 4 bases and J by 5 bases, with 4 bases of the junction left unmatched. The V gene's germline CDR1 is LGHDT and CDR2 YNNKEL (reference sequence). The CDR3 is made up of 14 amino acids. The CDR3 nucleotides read TGTGCCAGCAGCCCACTAGCGGGGTGGGAGACCCAGTACTTC. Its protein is CASSPLAGWETQYF.

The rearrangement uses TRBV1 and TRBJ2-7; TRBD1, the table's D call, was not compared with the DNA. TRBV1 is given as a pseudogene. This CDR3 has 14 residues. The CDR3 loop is CTSSPFFGRYEQYF. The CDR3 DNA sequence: TGCACCAGCAGCCCCTTTTTTGGGCGATACGAGCAGTACTTC.

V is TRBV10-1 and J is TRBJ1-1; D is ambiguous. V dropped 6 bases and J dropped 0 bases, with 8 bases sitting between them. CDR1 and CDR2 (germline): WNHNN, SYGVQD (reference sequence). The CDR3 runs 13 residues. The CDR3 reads CASRGGMNTEAFF. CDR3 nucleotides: TGCGCCAGCAGAGGTGGGATGAACACTGAAGCTTTCTTT.

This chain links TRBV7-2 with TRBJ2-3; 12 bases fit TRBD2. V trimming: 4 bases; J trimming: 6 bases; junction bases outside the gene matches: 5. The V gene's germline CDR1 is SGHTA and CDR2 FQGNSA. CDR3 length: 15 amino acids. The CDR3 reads CASSSTSGSGDTQYF. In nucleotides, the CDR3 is TGTGCCAGCAGCTCGACTAGCGGGAGTGGGGATACGCAGTATTTT.

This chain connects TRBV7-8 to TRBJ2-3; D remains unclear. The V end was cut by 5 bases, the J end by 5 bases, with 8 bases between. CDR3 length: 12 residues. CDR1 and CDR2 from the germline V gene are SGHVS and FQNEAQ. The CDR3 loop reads CASSPPRDTQYF. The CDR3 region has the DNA TGTGCCAGCAGCCCCCCTAGAGATACGCAGTATTTT.

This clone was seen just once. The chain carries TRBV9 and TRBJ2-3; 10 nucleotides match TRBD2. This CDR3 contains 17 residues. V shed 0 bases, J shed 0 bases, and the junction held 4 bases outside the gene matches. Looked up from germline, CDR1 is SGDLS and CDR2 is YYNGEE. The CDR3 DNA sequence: TGTGCCAGCAGCGTAGATCCAGCGGGAGGGAGCACAGATACGCAGTATTTT. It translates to CASSVDPAGGSTDTQYF.

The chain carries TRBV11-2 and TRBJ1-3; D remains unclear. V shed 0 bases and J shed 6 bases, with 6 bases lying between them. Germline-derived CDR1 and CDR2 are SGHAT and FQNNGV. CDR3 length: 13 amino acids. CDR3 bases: TGTGCCAGCAGCTTAGATCGAGAAAACACCATATATTTT. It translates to CASSLDRENTIYF.

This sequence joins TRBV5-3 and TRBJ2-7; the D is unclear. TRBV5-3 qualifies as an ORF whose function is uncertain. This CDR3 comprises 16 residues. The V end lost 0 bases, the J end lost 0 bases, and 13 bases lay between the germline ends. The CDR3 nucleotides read TGTGCCAGAAGCTTGGATCGGGTAGGAAGCTCCTACGAGCAGTACTTC. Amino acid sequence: CARSLDRVGSSYEQYF.

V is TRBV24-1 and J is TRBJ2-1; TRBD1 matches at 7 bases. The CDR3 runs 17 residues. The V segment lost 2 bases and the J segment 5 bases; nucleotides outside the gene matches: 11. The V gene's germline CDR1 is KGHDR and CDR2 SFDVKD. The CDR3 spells CATSDSATGQTHNEQFF. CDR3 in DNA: TGTGCCACCAGTGATTCGGCGACAGGGCAGACCCACAATGAGCAGTTCTTC.

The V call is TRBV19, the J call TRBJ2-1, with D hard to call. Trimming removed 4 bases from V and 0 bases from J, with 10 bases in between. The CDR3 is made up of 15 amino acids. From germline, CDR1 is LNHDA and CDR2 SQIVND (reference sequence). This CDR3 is CASSKDVSSYNEQFF. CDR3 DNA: TGTGCCAGTAGTAAAGACGTGAGCTCCTACAATGAGCAGTTCTTC.

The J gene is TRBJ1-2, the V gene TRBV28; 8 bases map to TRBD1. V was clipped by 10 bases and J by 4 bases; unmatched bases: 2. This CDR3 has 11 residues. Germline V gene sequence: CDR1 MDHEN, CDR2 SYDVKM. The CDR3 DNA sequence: TGTGCCACCACAGGGGGCTATGGCTACACCTTC. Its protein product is CATTGGYGYTF.

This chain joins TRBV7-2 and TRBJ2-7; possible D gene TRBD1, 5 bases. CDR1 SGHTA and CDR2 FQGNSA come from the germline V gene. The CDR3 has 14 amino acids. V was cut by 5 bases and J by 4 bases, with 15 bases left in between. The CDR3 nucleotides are TGTGCCAGCAGCCCTGGGGCAGGGCCGTACGAGCAGTACTTC. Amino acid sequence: CASSPGAGPYEQYF.

The CDR3: CASSAGEFQPQHF. CDR3 DNA sequence: TGTGCCAGCAGTGCGGGTGAGTTTCAGCCCCAGCATTTT. J is TRBJ1-5 and V is TRBV6-4, with D uncertain. Germline V lookup: CDR1 MRHNA, CDR2 SNTAGT. The CDR3 length is 13 residues. Trimming left V 4 bases short and J 6 bases short, with 10 bases between.

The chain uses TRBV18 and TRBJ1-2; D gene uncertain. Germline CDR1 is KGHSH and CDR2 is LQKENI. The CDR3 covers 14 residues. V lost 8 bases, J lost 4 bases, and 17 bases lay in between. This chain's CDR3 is CASTDRTGSYGYTF. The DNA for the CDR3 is TGTGCCAGCACGGACCGAACCGGAAGCTATGGCTACACCTTC. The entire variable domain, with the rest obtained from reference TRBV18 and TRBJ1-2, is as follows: NAGVMQNPRHLVRRRGQEARLRCSPMKGHSHVYWYRQLPEEGLKFMVYLQKENIIDESGMPKERFSAEFPKEGPSILRIQQVVRGDSAAYFCASTDRTGSYGYTFGSGTRLTVV.

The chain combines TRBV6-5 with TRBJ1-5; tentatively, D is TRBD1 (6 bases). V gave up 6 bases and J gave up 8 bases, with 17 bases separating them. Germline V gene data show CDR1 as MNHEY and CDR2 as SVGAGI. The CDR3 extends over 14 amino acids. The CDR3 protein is CASSRRDTREPQHF. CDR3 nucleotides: TGTGCCAGCAGCCGCCGGGACACCAGAGAGCCCCAGCATTTT.

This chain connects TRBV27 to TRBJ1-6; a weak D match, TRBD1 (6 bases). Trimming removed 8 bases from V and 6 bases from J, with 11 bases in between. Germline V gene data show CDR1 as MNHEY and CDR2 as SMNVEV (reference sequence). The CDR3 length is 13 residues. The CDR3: CASSQGGNSPLHF. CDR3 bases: TGTGCCAGCTCCCAAGGGGGTAATTCACCCCTCCACTTT.

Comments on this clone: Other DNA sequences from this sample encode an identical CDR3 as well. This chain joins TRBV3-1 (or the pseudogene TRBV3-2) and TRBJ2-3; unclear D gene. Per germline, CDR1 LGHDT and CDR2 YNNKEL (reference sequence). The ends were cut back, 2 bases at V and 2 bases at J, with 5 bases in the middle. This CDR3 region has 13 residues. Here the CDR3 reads CASSQSNTDTQYF. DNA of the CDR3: TGTGCCAGCAGCCAATCGAACACAGATACGCAGTATTTT.

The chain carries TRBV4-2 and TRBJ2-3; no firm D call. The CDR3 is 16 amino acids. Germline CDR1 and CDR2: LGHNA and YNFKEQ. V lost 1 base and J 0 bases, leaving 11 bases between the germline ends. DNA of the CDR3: TGTGCCAGCAGCCAAGCATCCGGTTCTAGCACAGATACGCAGTATTTT. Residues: CASSQASGSSTDTQYF.

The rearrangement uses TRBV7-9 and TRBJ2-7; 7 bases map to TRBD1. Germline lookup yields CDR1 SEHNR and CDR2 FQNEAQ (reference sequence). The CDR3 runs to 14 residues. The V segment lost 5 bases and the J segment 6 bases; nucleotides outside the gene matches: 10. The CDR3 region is CASSQRSTGLEQYF. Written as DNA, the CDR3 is TGTGCCAGCAGCCAGCGATCGACAGGGCTCGAGCAGTACTTC.

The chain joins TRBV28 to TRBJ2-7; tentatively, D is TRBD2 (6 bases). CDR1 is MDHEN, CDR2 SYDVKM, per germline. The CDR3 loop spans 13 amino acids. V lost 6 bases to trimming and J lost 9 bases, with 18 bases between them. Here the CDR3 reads CASRLPGGYMQYF. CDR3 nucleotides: TGTGCCAGCAGGCTACCTGGGGGGTACATGCAGTACTTC.

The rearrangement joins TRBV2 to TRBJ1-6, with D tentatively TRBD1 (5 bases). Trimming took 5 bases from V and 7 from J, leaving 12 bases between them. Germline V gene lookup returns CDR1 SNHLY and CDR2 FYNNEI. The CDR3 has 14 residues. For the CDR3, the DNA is TGTGCCAGCAGTCGCGGGACCTCCAATTCACCCCTCCACTTT. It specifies CASSRGTSNSPLHF.

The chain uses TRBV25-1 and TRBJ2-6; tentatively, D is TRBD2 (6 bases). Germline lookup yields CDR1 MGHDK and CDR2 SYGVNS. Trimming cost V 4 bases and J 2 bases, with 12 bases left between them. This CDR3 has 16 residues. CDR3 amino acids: CASSASGTAGANVLTF. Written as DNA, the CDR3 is TGTGCCAGCAGTGCCTCCGGGACTGCTGGGGCCAACGTCCTGACTTTC.